This T cell receptor beta chain was obtained from a study of blood T cell repertoires in COVID-19. Study-level information: COVID-19 samples from acute and convalescent phases originated in the United States, Italy and Spain. The analysed material was cDNA or gDNA that came from T cells, B-cell-depleted T cells, or PBMCs.

The CDR3 has 16 amino acids. Germline-derived CDR1 and CDR2 are MGHRA and YSYEKL. Trimming took 0 bases from V and 5 from J, leaving 13 bases between them. Authors' analysis steps: Reference gene primer amplification gave estimated nucleated cell counts. Assay: immunoSEQ multiplex PCR; the TCRdb copy retains only in-frame clones and omits some. Clone size and V and J calls were adopted from that table, with D and trimming inferred from the DNA. The repertoire holds a few hundred thousand clones, with 85% as singletons. This sequence joins TRBV4-1 and TRBJ2-2, with D maybe TRBD2 (5 bases). The source is a woman younger than 30 with acute or convalescent COVID-19. Sequenced sample: peripheral blood. CDR3 residues: CASSQDTGVSTGELFF. CDR3 coding DNA: TGCGCCAGCAGCCAAGATACCGGGGTTTCTACCGGGGAGCTGTTTTTT.